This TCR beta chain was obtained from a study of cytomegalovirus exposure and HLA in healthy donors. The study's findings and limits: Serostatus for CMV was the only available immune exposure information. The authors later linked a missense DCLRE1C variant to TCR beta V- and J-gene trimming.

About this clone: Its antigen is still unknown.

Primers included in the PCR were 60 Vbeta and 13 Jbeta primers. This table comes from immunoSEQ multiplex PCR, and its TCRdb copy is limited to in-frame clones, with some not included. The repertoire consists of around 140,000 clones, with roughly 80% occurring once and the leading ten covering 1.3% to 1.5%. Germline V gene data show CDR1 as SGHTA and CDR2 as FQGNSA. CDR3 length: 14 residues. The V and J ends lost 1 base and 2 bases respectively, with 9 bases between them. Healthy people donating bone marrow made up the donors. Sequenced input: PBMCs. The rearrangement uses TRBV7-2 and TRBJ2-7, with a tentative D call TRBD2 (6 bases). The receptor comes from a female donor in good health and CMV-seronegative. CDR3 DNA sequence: TGTGCCAGCAGCTTAGTTCGGGAGACCTACGAGCAGTACTTC. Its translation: CASSLVRETYEQYF.